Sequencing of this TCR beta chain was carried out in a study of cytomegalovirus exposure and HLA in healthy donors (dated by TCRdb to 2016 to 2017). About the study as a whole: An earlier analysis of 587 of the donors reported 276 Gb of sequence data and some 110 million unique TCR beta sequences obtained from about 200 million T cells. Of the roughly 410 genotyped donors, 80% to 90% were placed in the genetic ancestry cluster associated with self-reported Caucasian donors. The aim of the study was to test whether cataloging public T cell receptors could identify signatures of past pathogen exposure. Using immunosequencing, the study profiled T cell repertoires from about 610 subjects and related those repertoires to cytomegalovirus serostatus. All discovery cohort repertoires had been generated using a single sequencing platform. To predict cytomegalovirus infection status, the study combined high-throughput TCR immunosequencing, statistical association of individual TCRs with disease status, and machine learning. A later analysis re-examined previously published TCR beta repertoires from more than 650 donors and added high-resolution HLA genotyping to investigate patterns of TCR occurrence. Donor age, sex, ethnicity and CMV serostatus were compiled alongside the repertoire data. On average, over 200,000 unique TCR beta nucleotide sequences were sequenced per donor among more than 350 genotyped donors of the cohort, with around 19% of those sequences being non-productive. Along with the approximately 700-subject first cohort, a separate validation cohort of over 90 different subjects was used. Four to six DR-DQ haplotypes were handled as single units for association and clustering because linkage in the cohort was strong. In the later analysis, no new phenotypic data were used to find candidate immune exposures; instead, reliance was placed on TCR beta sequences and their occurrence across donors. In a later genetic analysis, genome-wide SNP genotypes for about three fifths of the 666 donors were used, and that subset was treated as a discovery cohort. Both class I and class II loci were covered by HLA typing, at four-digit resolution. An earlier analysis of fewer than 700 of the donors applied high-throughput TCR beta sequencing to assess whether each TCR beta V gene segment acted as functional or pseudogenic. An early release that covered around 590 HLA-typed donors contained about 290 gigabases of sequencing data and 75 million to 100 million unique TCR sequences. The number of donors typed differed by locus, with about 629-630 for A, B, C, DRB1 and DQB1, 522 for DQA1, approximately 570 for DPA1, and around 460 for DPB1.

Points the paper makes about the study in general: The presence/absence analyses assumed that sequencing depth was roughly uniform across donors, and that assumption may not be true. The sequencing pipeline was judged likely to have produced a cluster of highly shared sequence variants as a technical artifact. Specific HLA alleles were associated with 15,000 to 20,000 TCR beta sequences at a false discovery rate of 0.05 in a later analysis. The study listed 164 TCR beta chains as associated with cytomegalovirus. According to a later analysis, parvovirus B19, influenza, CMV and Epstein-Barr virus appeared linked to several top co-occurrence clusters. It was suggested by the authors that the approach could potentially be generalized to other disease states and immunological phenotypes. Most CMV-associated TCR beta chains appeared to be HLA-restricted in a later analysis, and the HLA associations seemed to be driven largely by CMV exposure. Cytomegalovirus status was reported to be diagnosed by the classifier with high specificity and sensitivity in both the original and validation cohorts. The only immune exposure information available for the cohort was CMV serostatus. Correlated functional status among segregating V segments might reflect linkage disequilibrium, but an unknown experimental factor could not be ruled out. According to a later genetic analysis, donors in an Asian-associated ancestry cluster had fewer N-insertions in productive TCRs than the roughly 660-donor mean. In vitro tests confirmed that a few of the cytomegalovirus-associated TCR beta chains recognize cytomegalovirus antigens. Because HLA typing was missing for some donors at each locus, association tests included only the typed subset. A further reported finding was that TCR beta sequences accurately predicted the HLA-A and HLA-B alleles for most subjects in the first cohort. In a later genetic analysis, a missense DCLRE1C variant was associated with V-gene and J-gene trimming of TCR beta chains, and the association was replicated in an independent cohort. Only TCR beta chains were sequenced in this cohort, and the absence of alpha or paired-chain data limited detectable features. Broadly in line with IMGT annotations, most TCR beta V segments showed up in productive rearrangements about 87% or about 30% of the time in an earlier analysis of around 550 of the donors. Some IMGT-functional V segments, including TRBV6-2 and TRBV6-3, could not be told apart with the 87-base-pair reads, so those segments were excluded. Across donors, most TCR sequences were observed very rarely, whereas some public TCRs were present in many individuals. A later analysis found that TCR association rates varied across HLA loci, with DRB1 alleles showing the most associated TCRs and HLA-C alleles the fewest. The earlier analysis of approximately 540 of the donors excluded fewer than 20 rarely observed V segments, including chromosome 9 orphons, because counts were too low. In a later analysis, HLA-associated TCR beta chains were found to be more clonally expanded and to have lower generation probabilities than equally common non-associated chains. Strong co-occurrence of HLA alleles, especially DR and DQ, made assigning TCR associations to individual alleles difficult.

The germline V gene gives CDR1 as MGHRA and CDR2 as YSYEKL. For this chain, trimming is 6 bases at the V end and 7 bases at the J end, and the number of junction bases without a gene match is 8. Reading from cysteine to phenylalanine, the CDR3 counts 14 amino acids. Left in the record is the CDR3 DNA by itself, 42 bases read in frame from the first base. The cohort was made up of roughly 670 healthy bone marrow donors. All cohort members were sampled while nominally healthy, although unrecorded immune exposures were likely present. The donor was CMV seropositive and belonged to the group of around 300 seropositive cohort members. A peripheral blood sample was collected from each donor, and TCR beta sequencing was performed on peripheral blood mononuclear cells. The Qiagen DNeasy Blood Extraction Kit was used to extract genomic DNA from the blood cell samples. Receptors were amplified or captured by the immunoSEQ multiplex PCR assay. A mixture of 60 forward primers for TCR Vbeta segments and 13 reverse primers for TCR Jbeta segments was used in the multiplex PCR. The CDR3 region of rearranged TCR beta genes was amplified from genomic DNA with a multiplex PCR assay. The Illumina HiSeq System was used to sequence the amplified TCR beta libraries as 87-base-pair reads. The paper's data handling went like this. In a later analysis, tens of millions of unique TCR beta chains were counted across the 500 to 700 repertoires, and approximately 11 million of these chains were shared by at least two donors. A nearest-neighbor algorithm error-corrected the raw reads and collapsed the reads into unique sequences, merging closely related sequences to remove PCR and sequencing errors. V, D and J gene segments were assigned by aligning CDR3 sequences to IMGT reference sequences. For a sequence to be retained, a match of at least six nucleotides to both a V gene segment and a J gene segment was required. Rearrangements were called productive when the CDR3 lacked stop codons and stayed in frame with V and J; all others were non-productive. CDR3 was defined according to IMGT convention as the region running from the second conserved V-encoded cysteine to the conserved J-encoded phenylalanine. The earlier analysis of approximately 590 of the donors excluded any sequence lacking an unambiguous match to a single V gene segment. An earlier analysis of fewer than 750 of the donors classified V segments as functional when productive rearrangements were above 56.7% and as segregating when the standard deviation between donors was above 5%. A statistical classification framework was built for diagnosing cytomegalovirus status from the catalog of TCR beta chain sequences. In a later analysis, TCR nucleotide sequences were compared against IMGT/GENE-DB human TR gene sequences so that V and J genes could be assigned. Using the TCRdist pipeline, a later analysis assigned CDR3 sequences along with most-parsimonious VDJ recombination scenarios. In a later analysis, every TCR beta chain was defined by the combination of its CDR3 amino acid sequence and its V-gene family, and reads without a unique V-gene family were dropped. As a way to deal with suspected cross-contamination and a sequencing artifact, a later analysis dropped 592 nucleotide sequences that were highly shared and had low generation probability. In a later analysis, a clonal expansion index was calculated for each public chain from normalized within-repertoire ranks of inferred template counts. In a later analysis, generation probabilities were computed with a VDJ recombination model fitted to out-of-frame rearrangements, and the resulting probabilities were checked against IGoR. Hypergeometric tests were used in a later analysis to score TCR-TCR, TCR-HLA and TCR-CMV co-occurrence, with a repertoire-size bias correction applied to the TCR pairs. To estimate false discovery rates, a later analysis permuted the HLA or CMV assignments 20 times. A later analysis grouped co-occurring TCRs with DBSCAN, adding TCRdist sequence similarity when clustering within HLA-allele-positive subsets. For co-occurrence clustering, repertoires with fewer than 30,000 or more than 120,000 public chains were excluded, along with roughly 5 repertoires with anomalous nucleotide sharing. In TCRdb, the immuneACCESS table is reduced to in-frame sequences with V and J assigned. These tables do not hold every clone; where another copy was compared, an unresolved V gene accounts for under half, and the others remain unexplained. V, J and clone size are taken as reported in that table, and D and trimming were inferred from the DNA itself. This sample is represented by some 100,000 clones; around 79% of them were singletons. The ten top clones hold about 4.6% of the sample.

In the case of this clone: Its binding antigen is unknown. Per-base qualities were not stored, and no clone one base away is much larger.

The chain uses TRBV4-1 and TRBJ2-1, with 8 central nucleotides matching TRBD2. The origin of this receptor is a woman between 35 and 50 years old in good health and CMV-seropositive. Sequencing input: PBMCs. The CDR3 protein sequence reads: CASRGLAGANEQFF. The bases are TGCGCCAGCAGAGGGCTAGCGGGTGCAAATGAGCAGTTCTTC.